This entry lists 20 T cell receptor beta chains sequenced from one sample in a study of shared clonotypes between healthy human individuals (TCRdb year 2020). Libraries were built with the immunoSEQ multiplex PCR assay. TCRdb retrieved this table from immuneACCESS and kept in-frame rearrangements only. Not all clones are present; in checked studies, unresolved V genes account for under half, and no reason is known for the remainder. The sample table shows some 1,900,000 clones, and about 95% are seen once. Roughly 1.2% of the sample lies in the top ten. CD8 naive samples consisted of CD45RO-negative cells that were positively selected for CCR7, yielding a CD45RA+CCR7+ population without TemRA cells. Specimen: naive CD8+ T cells sorted from blood. In the paper's terms, the cell subset or site label means: CD45RA+CCR7+. These receptors all stem from a man between 18 and 35 years old in good health.

The chain uses TRBV11-2 and TRBJ2-7; D remains ambiguous. The CDR3 spans 13 residues. Trimming cost V 0 bases and J 2 bases, with 5 bases left between them. CDR1 is SGHAT and CDR2 is FQNNGV in the germline V gene. The CDR3 loop is CASSLEQTYEQYF. In DNA form, the CDR3 reads TGTGCCAGCAGCTTAGAACAAACCTACGAGCAGTACTTC. Looking up the rest from reference TRBV11-2 and TRBJ2-7 gives the full variable domain: EAGVAQSPRYKIIEKRQSVAFWCNPISGHATLYWYQQILGQGPKLLIQFQNNGVVDDSQLPKDRFSAERLKGVDSTLKIQPAKLEDSAVYLCASSLEQTYEQYFGPGTRLTVT.

The chain employs TRBV11-2 and TRBJ1-6; 7 bases are a match to TRBD1. Germline V lookup: CDR1 SGHAT, CDR2 FQNNGV. With V trimmed by 1 base and J by 7 bases, 13 bases remained unmatched. This CDR3 is 18 amino acids long. In DNA form, the CDR3 reads TGTGCCAGCAGCTTAGGAGTTATTTCAGGGACAGCGAATTCACCCCTCCACTTT. It translates to CASSLGVISGTANSPLHF.

The chain employs TRBV7-2 and TRBJ2-7; 8 nucleotides match TRBD2. The CDR3 runs 15 residues. Germline V CDR1 and CDR2: SGHTA, FQGNSA. The V gene end was trimmed by 5 bases and the J gene end by 5 bases; junction bases not matched to a gene: 11. The CDR3 DNA follows: TGTGCCAGCAGCGCATCGGGAGGGCTCGGGAACGAGCAGTACTTC. Protein sequence: CASSASGGLGNEQYF.

The chain has TRBV29-1 and TRBJ1-2; unclear D gene. Germline CDR1 reads SQVTM; CDR2 reads ANQGSEA. V was pared by 4 bases and J by 6 bases, with 15 bases between. This CDR3 comprises 13 residues. The CDR3 reads CSVVPQDRDGYTF. CDR3 nucleotide sequence: TGCAGCGTTGTCCCCCAGGACCGCGATGGCTACACCTTC.

The chain is built from TRBV27 and TRBJ2-2; 7 bases agree with TRBD2. There are 15 residues in the CDR3. After removal of 3 bases from V and 3 bases from J, the junction contained 4 bases not matched to a gene. Germline V gene lookup returns CDR1 MNHEY and CDR2 SMNVEV (reference sequence). This CDR3 is CASSFERDDTGELFF. The CDR3 region has the DNA TGTGCCAGCAGTTTTGAGCGGGACGACACCGGGGAGCTGTTTTTT.

V usage is TRBV28 and J usage is TRBJ1-1; TRBD1 aligns across 9 bases. Germline V gene lookup returns CDR1 MDHEN and CDR2 SYDVKM. This CDR3 comprises 13 residues. After removal of 4 bases from V and 6 bases from J, the junction contained 3 bases not matched to a gene. The CDR3 sequence: CASSSHRGPEAFF. CDR3 coding DNA: TGTGCCAGCAGTTCTCACAGGGGGCCTGAAGCTTTCTTT. The whole variable domain, filled in from reference TRBV28 and TRBJ1-1, reads DVKVTQSSRYLVKRTGEKVFLECVQDMDHENMFWYRQDPGLGLRLIYFSYDVKMKEKGDIPEGYSVSREKKERFSLILESASTNQTSMYLCASSSHRGPEAFFGQGTRLTVV.

This chain links TRBV9 with TRBJ2-3; no firm D call. CDR3 size: 12 residues. Germline loops: CDR1 SGDLS, CDR2 YYNGEE. Trimming left V 4 bases short and J 2 bases short, with 5 bases between. As DNA, the CDR3 is TGTGCCAGCAGCCAAAACACAGATACGCAGTATTTT. It yields the protein CASSQNTDTQYF.

The chain combines TRBV9 with TRBJ2-2, with 8 bases fitting TRBD2. The V and J ends lost 0 bases and 8 bases, in that order; junction bases with no gene match: 9. CDR1 and CDR2 (germline): SGDLS, YYNGEE. This CDR3 has 16 amino acids. The CDR3 DNA reads TGTGCCAGCAGCGTAGCCAGCGGGAGTGCATTGGGGGAGCTGTTTTTT. It translates to CASSVASGSALGELFF.

The chain recombines TRBV25-1 with TRBJ2-1; 9 nucleotides align to TRBD2. Trimming at V came to 3 bases and at J to 10 bases, leaving 13 bases not matched to a gene. Looked up from germline, CDR1 is MGHDK and CDR2 is SYGVNS. This CDR3 is built from 16 residues. The CDR3 protein is CASSDFMGIAGEEQFF. The CDR3 region has the DNA TGTGCCAGCAGTGATTTCATGGGGATAGCGGGAGAAGAGCAGTTCTTC.

The chain joins TRBV29-1 to TRBJ1-1; no reliable D call. The CDR3 is 11 residues long. Germline-derived CDR1 and CDR2 are SQVTM and ANQGSEA. V lost 3 bases, J lost 1 base, and 3 bases lay in between. The CDR3 DNA sequence: TGCAGCGTTGAGACGAACACTGAAGCTTTCTTT. Translating it yields CSVETNTEAFF.

The chain has TRBV27 and TRBJ2-3; 11 nucleotides line up with TRBD1. J was trimmed by 9 bases and V by 5 bases; bases with no gene match: 7. There are 14 residues in the CDR3. The germline V gene encodes CDR1 MNHEY and CDR2 SMNVEV (reference sequence). This chain's CDR3 is CASSLGTGGGTQYF. CDR3 DNA: TGTGCCAGCAGTCTTGGGACAGGGGGTGGAACGCAGTATTTT.

The CDR3 DNA is TGTGCCAGCAGCCAAGATGCGTGGGACAGTTCCTACGAGCAGTACTTC. Its protein is CASSQDAWDSSYEQYF. The chain uses TRBV14 and TRBJ2-7; 7 bases agree with TRBD1. This CDR3 is 16 amino acids long. Germline CDR1 is SGHDN and CDR2 is FVKESK. J gave up 1 base and V 0 bases, and 6 bases lay outside the gene matches.

The chain combines TRBV5-1 with TRBJ2-2; D uncertain. V dropped 2 bases and J dropped 2 bases, with 16 bases sitting between them. This CDR3 contains 17 residues. From germline, CDR1 is SGHRS and CDR2 YFSETQ. The CDR3 protein is CASSLRAGSFNTGELFF. The CDR3 DNA is TGCGCCAGCAGCTTACGCGCCGGCTCGTTTAACACCGGGGAGCTGTTTTTT.

The chain combines TRBV11-1 with TRBJ2-1; 7 bases are shared with TRBD2. Germline CDR1 is SGHAT and CDR2 is FQDESV (reference sequence). Trimming cost V 5 bases and J 6 bases; bases outside gene matches: 4. The CDR3 totals 13 residues. The CDR3 sequence: CASSLREGNEQFF. Here the CDR3 DNA reads TGTGCCAGCAGCCTAAGGGAGGGCAATGAGCAGTTCTTC. The full variable domain, rest sourced from reference TRBV11-1 and TRBJ2-1, is EAEVAQSPRYKITEKSQAVAFWCDPISGHATLYWYRQILGQGPELLVQFQDESVVDDSQLPKDRFSAERLKGVDSTLKIQPAELGDSAMYLCASSLREGNEQFFGPGTRLTVL.

This sequence joins TRBV7-8 and TRBJ1-4, with 10 bases identical to TRBD1. CDR3 length: 19 amino acids. V dropped 1 base and J dropped 0; count of bases not matched to a gene: 8. In germline, CDR1 is SGHVS, CDR2 FQNEAQ. Here the CDR3 DNA reads TGTGCCAGCAGCTTAGGAAGACAGGGGGCCTTTTCAACTAATGAAAAACTGTTTTTT. Translated: CASSLGRQGAFSTNEKLFF.

V and J are TRBV21-1 and TRBJ1-2. TRBV21-1 is a pseudogene segment. The CDR3 has 11 residues. The CDR3 protein is CASCRPYGYTF. In nucleotides, the CDR3 is TGTGCCAGCTGCCGACCTTATGGCTACACCTTC.

The V and J genes are TRBV5-6 and TRBJ2-7; TRBD1 matches at 12 bases. With V trimmed by 4 bases and J by 7 bases, 15 bases remained unmatched. The CDR3 totals 17 residues. Germline CDR1 and CDR2: SGHDT and YYEEEE. This CDR3 reads CASSGLNPGQGAWEQYF. The CDR3 DNA follows: TGTGCCAGCAGCGGATTAAATCCGGGACAGGGGGCGTGGGAGCAGTACTTC.

The chain has TRBV30 and TRBJ2-7, with 13 bases fitting TRBD2. This CDR3 is built from 16 residues. Germline assignment: CDR1 GTSNPN and CDR2 SVGIG (reference sequence). V was clipped by 0 bases and J by 3 bases; unmatched bases: 5. Here the CDR3 DNA reads TGTGCCTGGAGTGTGGGACTAGCGGGGCAGGTCTACGAGCAGTACTTC. Translating it yields CAWSVGLAGQVYEQYF.

The rearrangement uses TRBV27 and TRBJ2-7; 10 nucleotides line up with TRBD1. This CDR3 has 14 amino acids. The J segment lost 4 bases and the V segment lost 4 bases, leaving 4 bases of the junction unmatched. Germline-derived CDR1 and CDR2 are MNHEY and SMNVEV (reference sequence). The DNA of the CDR3 is TGTGCCAGCAGTTCGACAGGGGGCTTGTACGAGCAGTACTTC. Translated, it gives CASSSTGGLYEQYF.

Turning to this clone: The sample contains more than one DNA sequence encoding this CDR3. The genes are TRBV4-3 and TRBJ1-1, with a tentative D call TRBD1 (5 bases). The length of the CDR3 is 16 residues. Germline assignment: CDR1 LGHNA and CDR2 YSLEER. V dropped 0 bases and J dropped 0 bases, with 11 bases sitting between them. The CDR3 nucleotides are TGCGCCAGCAGCCAAGATCTTGAGGGACTGAACACTGAAGCTTTCTTT. Amino acids: CASSQDLEGLNTEAFF.